This T cell receptor (beta chain) originates from a study of blood T cell repertoires in COVID-19. Study as a whole: The United States, Italy and Spain provided the acute and convalescent COVID-19 samples.

Assay: immunoSEQ multiplex PCR; the TCRdb copy retains only in-frame clones and omits some. Altogether 200,000 to 250,000 clones are present, 88% being singletons, with the ten largest covering 15% to 20%. Looked up from germline, CDR1 is SGHAT and CDR2 is FQNNGV. The CDR3 has 14 amino acids. Trimming took 5 bases from V and 3 from J, leaving 11 bases between them. V usage is TRBV11-2 and J usage is TRBJ1-3; weak D call: TRBD1 (5 bases). This clonotype was obtained from a man aged 50-60 years with COVID-19, enrolled during active disease. Sequencing used peripheral blood. CDR3 protein: CASSIGQGGNTIYF. CDR3 coding DNA: TGTGCCAGCAGCATCGGGCAGGGTGGAAACACCATATATTTT.